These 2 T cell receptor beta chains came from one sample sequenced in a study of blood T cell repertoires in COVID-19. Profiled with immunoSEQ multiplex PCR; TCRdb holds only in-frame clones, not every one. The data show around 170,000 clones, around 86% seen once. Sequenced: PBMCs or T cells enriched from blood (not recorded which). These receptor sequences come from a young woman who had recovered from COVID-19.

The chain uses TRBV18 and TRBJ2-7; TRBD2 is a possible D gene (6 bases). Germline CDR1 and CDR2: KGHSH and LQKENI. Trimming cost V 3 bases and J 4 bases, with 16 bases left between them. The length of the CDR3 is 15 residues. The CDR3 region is CASSPISGEGYEQYF. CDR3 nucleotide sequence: TGTGCCAGCTCACCGATCTCGGGGGAAGGGTACGAGCAGTACTTC.

The CDR3 sequence: CATSDFIQGHQPQHF. The DNA for the CDR3 is TGTGCCACCAGTGATTTTATTCAGGGTCATCAGCCCCAGCATTTT. The chain joins TRBV24-1 to TRBJ1-5, with D perhaps matching TRBD1 (5 bases). V was clipped by 1 base and J by 5 bases, with 11 bases between them. Germline CDR1 and CDR2: KGHDR and SFDVKD. The length of the CDR3 is 15 residues.